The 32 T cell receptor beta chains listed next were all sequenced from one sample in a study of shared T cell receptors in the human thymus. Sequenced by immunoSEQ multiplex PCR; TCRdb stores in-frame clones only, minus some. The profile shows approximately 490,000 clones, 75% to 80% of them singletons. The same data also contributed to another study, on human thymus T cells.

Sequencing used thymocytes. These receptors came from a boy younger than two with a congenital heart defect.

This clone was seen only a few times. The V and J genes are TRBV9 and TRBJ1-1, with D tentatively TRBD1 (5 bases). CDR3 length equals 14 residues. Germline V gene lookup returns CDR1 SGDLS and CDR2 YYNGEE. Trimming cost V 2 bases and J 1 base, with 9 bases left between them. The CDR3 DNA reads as TGTGCCAGCAGCGTCCGGGACTCGAACACTGAAGCTTTCTTT. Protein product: CASSVRDSNTEAFF.

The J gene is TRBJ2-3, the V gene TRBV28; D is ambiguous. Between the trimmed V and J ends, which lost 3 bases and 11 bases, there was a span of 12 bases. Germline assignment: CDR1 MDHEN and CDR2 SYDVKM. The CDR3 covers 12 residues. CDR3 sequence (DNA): TGTGCCAGCAGTTTTTATCGACACCTGCAGTATTTT. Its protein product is CASSFYRHLQYF.

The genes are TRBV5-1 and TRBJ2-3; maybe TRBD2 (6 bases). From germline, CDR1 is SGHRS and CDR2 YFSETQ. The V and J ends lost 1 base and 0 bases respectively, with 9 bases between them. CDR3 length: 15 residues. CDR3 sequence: CASSLFSGSTDTQYF. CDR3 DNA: TGCGCCAGCAGCTTGTTTAGCGGAAGCACAGATACGCAGTATTTT.

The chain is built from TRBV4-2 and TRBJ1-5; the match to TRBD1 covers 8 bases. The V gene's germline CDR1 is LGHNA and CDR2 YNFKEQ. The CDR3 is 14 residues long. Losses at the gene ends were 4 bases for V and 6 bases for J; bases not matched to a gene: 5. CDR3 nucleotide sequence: TGTGCCAGCAGCCCACGACAGGGGATTCAGCCCCAGCATTTT. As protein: CASSPRQGIQPQHF.

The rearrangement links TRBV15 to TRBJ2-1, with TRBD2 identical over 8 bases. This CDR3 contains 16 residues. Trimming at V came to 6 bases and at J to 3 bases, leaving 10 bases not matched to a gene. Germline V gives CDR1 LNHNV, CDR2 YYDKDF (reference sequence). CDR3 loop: CATSPMGLAGYNEQFF. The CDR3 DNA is TGTGCCACCAGTCCTATGGGGCTAGCGGGCTACAATGAGCAGTTCTTC.

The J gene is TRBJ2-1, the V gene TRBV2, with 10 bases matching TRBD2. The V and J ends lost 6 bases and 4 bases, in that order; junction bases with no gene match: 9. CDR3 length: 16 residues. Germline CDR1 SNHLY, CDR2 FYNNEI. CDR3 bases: TGTGCCAGCAGACCGCCGGGACTAGCGTCGTACAATGAGCAGTTCTTC. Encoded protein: CASRPPGLASYNEQFF. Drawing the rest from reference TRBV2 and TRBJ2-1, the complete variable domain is EPEVTQTPSHQVTQMGQEVILRCVPISNHLYFYWYRQILGQKVEFLVSFYNNEISEKSEIFDDQFSVERPDGSNFTLKIRSTKLEDSAMYFCASRPPGLASYNEQFFGPGTRLTVL.

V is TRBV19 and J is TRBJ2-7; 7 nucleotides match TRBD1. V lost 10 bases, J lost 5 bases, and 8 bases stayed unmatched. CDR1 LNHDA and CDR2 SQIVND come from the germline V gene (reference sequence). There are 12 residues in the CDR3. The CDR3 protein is CAIDRVMHEQYF. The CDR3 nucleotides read TGTGCCATCGACAGGGTAATGCACGAGCAGTACTTC. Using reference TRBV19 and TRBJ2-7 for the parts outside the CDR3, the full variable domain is DGGITQSPKYLFRKEGQNVTLSCEQNLNHDAMYWYRQDPGQGLRLIYYSQIVNDFQKGDIAEGYSVSREKKESFPLTVTSAQKNPTAFYLCAIDRVMHEQYFGPGTRLTVT.

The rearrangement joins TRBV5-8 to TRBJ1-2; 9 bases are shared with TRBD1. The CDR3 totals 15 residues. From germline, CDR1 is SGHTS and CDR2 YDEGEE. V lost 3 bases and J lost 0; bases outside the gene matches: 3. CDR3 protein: CASSWGQGPNYGYTF. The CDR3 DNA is TGTGCCAGCAGCTGGGGACAGGGACCTAACTATGGCTACACCTTC.

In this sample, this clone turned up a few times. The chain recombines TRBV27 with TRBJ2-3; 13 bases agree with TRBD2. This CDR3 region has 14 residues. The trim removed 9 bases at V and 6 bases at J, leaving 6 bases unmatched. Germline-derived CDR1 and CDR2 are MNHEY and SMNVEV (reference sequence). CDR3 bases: TGTGCCAGTCCGGGACTAGCGGGATGCGATACGCAGTATTTT. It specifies CASPGLAGCDTQYF.

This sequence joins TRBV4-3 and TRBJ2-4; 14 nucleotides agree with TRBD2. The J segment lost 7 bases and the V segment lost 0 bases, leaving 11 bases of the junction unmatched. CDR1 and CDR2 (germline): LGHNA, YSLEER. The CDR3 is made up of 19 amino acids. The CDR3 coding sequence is TGCGCCAGCAGCCAAGATCGTGGGGGACTAGCGGGAGATACGAACATTCAGTACTTC. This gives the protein CASSQDRGGLAGDTNIQYF.

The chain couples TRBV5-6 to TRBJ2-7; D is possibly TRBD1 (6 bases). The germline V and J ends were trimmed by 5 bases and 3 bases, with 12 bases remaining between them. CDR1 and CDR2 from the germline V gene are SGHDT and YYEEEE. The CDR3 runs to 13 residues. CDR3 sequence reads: CASRSGVNYEQYF. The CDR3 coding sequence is TGTGCCAGCAGGTCAGGGGTAAACTACGAGCAGTACTTC.

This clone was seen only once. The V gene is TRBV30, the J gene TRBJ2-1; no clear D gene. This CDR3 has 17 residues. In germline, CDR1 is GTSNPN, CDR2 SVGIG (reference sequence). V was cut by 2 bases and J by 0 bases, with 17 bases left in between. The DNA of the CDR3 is TGTGCCTGGAGTTCCCAAAGTCTCCTCGGCTCCTACAATGAGCAGTTCTTC. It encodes CAWSSQSLLGSYNEQFF.

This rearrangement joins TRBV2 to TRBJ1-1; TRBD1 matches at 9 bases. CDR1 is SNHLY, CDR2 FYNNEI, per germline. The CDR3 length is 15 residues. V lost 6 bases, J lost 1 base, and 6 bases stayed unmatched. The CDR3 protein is CASSWDREGNTEAFF. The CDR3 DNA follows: TGTGCCAGCAGCTGGGACAGGGAAGGGAACACTGAAGCTTTCTTT.

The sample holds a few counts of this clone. Here the CDR3 DNA reads TGTGCCAGCAGTCCCCGACTAGCGGGAGACGAGCAGTACTTC. Its protein is CASSPRLAGDEQYF. This chain links TRBV27 with TRBJ2-7, with TRBD2 matching over 12 bases. Germline V CDR1 and CDR2: MNHEY, SMNVEV (reference sequence). V trimming: 5 bases; J trimming: 5 bases; junction bases outside the gene matches: 4. This CDR3 is built from 14 residues.

CDR3 sequence reads: CASRGTSGRDLDEQFF. DNA for the CDR3: TGTGCCAGCAGAGGGACTAGCGGGAGGGACTTGGATGAGCAGTTCTTC. The chain combines TRBV28 with TRBJ2-1; 16 nucleotides match TRBD2. CDR1 MDHEN and CDR2 SYDVKM come from the germline V gene. With V trimmed by 6 bases and J by 8 bases, 7 bases remained unmatched. The CDR3 spans 16 residues.

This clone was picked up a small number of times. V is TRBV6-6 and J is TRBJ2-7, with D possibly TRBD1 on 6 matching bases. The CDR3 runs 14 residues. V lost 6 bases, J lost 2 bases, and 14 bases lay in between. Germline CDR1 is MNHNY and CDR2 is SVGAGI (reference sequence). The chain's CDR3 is CASRPHREAYEQYF. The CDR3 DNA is TGTGCCAGCAGACCTCACAGGGAAGCCTACGAGCAGTACTTC.

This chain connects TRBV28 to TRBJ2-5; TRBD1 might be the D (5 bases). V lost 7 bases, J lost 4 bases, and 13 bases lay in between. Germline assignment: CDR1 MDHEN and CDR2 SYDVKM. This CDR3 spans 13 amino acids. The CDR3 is CASTRKGRETQYF. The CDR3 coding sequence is TGTGCCAGCACTCGGAAGGGGCGAGAGACCCAGTACTTC.

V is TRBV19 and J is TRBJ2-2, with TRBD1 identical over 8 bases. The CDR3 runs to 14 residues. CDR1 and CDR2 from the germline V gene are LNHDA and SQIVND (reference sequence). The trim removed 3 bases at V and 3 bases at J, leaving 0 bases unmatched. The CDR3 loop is CASSMDRDTGELFF. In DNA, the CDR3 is TGTGCCAGTAGTATGGACAGGGACACCGGGGAGCTGTTTTTT.

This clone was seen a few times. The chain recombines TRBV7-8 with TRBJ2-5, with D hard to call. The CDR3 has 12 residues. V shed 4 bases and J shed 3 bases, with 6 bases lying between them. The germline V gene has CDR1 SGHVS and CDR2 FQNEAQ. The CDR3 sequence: CASSSQKETQYF. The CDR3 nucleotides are TGTGCCAGCAGCTCCCAGAAAGAGACCCAGTACTTC.

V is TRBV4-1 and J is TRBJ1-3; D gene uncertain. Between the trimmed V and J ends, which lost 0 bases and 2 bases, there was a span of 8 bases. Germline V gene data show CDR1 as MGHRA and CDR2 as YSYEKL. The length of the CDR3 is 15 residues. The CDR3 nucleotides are TGCGCCAGCAGCCAAGATTACCGGGCTGGAAACACCATATATTTT. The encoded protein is CASSQDYRAGNTIYF.

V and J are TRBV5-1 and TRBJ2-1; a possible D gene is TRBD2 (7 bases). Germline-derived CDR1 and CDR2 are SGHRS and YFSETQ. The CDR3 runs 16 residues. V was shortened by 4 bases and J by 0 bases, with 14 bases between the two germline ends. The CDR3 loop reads CASSGRGASSYNEQFF. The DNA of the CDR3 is TGCGCCAGCAGCGGGAGGGGGGCGTCCTCCTACAATGAGCAGTTCTTC. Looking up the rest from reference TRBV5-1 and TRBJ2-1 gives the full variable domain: KAGVTQTPRYLIKTRGQQVTLSCSPISGHRSVSWYQQTPGQGLQFLFEYFSETQRNKGNFPGRFSGRQFSNSRSEMNVSTLELGDSALYLCASSGRGASSYNEQFFGPGTRLTVL.

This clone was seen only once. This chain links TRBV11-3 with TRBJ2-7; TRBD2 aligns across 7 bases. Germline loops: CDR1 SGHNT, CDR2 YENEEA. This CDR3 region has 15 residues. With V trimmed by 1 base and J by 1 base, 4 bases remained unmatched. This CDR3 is CASSLAREGSYEQYF. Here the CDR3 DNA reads TGTGCCAGCAGCTTAGCCAGGGAGGGGTCCTACGAGCAGTACTTC.

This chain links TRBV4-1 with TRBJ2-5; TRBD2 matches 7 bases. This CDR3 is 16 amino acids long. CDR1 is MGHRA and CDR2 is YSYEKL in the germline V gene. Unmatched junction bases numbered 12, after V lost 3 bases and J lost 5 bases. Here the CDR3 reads CASSHGRELPRETQYF. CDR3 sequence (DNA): TGCGCCAGCAGCCACGGGCGGGAGCTACCCCGGGAGACCCAGTACTTC.

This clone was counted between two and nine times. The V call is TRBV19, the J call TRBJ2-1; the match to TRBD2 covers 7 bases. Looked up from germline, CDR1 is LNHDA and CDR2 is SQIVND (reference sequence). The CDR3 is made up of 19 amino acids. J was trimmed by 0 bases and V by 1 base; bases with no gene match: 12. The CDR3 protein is CASSIVGLAVHLSYNEQFF. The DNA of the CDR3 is TGTGCCAGTAGTATAGTAGGGCTAGCGGTTCACCTCTCCTACAATGAGCAGTTCTTC.

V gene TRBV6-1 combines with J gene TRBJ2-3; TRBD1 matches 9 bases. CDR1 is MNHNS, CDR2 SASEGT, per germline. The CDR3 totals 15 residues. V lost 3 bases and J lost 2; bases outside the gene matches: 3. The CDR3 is CASSERTGDTDTQYF. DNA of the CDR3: TGTGCCAGCAGTGAGAGGACAGGGGACACAGATACGCAGTATTTT.

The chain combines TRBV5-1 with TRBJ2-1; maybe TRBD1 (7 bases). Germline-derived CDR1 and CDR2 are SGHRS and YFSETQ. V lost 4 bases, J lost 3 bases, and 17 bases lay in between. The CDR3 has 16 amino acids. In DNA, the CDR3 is TGCGCCAGCAGCCTGGGGGCAGGGGGGCTCTACAATGAGCAGTTCTTC. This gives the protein CASSLGAGGLYNEQFF.

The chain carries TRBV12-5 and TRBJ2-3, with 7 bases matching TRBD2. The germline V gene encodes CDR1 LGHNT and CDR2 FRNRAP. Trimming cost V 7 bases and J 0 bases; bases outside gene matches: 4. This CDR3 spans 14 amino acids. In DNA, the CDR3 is TGTGCTAGTGCCCAGCGGGGCAGCACAGATACGCAGTATTTT. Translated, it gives CASAQRGSTDTQYF.

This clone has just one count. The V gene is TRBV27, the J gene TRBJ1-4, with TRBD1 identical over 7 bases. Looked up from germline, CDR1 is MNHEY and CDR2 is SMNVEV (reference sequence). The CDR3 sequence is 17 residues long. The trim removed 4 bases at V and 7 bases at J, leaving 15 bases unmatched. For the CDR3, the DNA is TGTGCCAGCAGTTCGATTTCACGGACAGGCCGTGGTGAAAAACTGTTTTTT. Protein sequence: CASSSISRTGRGEKLFF.

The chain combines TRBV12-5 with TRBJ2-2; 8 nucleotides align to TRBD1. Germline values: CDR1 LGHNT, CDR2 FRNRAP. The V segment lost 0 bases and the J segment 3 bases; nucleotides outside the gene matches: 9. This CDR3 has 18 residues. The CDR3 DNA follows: TGTGCTAGTGGTTTGGTACCTTCAGGGGGCAAGGACACCGGGGAGCTGTTTTTT. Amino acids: CASGLVPSGGKDTGELFF.

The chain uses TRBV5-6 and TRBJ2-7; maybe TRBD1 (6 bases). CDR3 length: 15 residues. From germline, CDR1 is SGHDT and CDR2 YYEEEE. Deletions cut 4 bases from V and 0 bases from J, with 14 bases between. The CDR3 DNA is TGTGCCAGCAGCGAGACAGGTTTTAGCTCCTACGAGCAGTACTTC. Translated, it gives CASSETGFSSYEQYF.

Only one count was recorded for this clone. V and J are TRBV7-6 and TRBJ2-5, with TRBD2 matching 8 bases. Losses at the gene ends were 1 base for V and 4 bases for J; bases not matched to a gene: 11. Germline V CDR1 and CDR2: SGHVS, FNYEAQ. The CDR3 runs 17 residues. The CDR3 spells CASSLGNPAGDGETQYF. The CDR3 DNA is TGTGCCAGCAGCTTAGGAAATCCAGCGGGAGATGGAGAGACCCAGTACTTC.

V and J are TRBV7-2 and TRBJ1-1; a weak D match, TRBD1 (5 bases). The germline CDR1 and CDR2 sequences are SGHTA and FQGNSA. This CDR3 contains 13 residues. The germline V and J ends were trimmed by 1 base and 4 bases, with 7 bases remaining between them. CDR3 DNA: TGTGCCAGCAGCTTAGAGGGGTGCACTGAAGCTTTCTTT. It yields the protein CASSLEGCTEAFF.